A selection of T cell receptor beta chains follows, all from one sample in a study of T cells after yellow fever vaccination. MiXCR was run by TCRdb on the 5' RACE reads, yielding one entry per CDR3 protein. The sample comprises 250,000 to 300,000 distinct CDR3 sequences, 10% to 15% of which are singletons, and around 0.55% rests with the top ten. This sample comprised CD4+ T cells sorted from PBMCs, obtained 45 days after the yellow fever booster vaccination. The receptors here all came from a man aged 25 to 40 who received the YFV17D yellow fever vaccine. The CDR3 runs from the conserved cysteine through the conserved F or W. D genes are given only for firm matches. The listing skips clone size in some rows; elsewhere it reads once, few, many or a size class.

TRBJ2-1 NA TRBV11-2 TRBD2 TGTGCCAGCAGCCCGAACCTAGCGGGAGGACCCAATGAGCAGTTCTTC CASSPNLAGGPNEQFF
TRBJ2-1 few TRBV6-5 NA TGTGCCAGCAGTTACCCTCGCGACTGGGGCTCCTACAATGAGCAGTTCTTC CASSYPRDWGSYNEQFF
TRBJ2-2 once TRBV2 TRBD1 TGTGCCAGCAGTCTCCGGGACAGCACCGGGGAGCTGTTTTTT CASSLRDSTGELFF
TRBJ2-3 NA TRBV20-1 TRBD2 TGCAGTGCTGGAAAGACTAGCCGGAGCACAGATACGCAGTATTTT CSAGKTSRSTDTQYF
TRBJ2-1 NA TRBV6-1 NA TGTGCCAGCAGTCAAGCAGGGTCGGTGCGCAATGAGCAGTTCTTC CASSQAGSVRNEQFF
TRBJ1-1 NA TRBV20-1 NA TGCAGTGCTAGTCGGGGAAAGGGAGTAGCTTTCTTT CSASRGKGVAFF
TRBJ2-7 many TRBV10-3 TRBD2 TGTGCCTGCACTCTAGCGGGAGGCGGCGAGCAGTACTTC CACTLAGGGEQYF
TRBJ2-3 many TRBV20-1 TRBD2 TGCAGTGCTAGAGATTGGACTAGCGATACGGATACGCAGTATTTT CSARDWTSDTDTQYF
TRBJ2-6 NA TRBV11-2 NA TGTGCCAGCAGCTTAGGGAGGGCACGGGGCACTGGGGCCAACGTCCTGACTTTC CASSLGRARGTGANVLTF
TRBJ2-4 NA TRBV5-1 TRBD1 TGCGCCAGCAGCTTGGGGGACAGGGGGAACATTCAGTACTTC CASSLGDRGNIQYF
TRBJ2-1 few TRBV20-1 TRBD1 TGCAGTGCTCATGACAGGGCTACCTACAATGAGCAGTTCTTC CSAHDRATYNEQFF
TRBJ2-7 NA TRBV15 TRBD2 TGTGCCACCAGCAGAGGGACTAGCGGGAACTACGAGCAGTACTTC CATSRGTSGNYEQYF
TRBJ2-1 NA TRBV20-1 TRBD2 TGCAGTGCTAGAGGTTTAGCGGGAGGGCCATACAATGAGCAGTTCTTC CSARGLAGGPYNEQFF
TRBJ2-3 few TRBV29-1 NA TGCAGCGTTTTCGTCGGAGGAACGCAGTATTTT CSVFVGGTQYF
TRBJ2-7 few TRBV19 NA TGTGCTACGGCGGGCGGGGGCCTTTCCTACGAGCAGTACTTC CATAGGGLSYEQYF
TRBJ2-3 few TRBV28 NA TGTGCCAGCAGTTTAGGGGGGCCCACCACAGATACGCAGTATTTT CASSLGGPTTDTQYF
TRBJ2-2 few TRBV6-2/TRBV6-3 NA TGTGCCAGCAGTGGACGGATGAACACCGGGGAGCTGTTTTTT CASSGRMNTGELFF
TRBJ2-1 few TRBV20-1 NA TGCAGTGCAAAGACCTACTACAATGAGCAGTTCTTC CSAKTYYNEQFF
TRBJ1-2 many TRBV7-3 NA TGTGCCAGCAGCTCCGGACCTGGCTACACCTTC CASSSGPGYTF
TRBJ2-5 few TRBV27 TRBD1 TGTGCCAGCACCGCCCTCGGGACAGTCCAAGAGACCCAGTACTTC CASTALGTVQETQYF
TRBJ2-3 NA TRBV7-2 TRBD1 TGTGCCAGCAGCTCCGGGACAGGGGTAACAGATACGCAGTATTTT CASSSGTGVTDTQYF
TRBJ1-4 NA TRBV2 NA TGTGCCAGCAGTGAAGGCAGAAATAATGAAAAACTGTTTTTT CASSEGRNNEKLFF
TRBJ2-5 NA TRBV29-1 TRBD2 TGCAGCGTTGAGAGGGACTCCGGGAGGAAGACCCAGTACTTC CSVERDSGRKTQYF
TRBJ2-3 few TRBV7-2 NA TGTGCCAGCAGCTTCCGTCCCTACACAGATACGCAGTATTTT CASSFRPYTDTQYF
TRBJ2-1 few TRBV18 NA TGTGCCAGCTCACCACCGAAGGCGCGACAAGCAGCAAATGAGCAGTTCTTC CASSPPKARQAANEQFF
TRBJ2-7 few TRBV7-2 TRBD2 TGTGCCAGCAGCTTCAGAACGGGGAGCCCGAGCGGGGTACTCGGCTTC CASSFRTGSPSGVLGF
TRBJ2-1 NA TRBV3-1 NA TGTGCCAGCAGCCAAGGCTCTCAATTCGATGAGCAGTTCTTC CASSQGSQFDEQFF
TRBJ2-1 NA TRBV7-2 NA TGTGCCAGCAGCTTAGCCCTACCCGGGGCCAGCTCCTACAATGAGCAGTTCTTC CASSLALPGASSYNEQFF
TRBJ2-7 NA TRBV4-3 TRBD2 TGCGCCAGCAGCCAAGATGGGAGCGGGAGCGTATACGAGCAGTACTTC CASSQDGSGSVYEQYF
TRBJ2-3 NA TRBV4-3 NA TGCGCCAGCAGCCAATACCTACCGGATACGCAGTATTTT CASSQYLPDTQYF
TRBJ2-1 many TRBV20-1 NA TGCAGTGCTAGCCCCAGCGGCCTCCCTTGGGGCTATGAGCAGTTCTTC CSASPSGLPWGYEQFF
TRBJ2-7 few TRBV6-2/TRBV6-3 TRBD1 TGTGCCAGCAGTTACCACCAGGACAGGACTTTCTCCTACGAGCAGTACTTC CASSYHQDRTFSYEQYF
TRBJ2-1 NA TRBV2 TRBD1 TGTGCCAGCATGCCCGGGACAGGGGGAAACAATGAGCAGTTCTTC CASMPGTGGNNEQFF
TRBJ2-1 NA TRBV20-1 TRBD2 TGCAGTGCTCAAAGACAGTTATTGACTATGGGACTACGGAATGAGCAGTTCTTC CSAQRQLLTMGLRNEQFF
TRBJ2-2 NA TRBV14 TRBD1 TGTGCCAGCAGCCATTGGACAGGGGGTACTACCGGGGAGCTGTTTTTT CASSHWTGGTTGELFF
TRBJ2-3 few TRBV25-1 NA TGTGCCAGCAGTGAATTGACGGGAGTTACGCAGTATTTT CASSELTGVTQYF
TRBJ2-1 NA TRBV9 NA TGTGCCAGCAGCGTAGGAGCTGTTCAATTCAATGAGCAGTTCTTC CASSVGAVQFNEQFF
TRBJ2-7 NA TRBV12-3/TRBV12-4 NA TGTGCCAGCAGTTTTATGGGGGACCCTTGGAACGAGCAGTACTTC CASSFMGDPWNEQYF
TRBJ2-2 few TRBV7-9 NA TGTGCCAGCACCATCCCCGCCGGGGACAACACCGGGGAGCTGTTTTTT CASTIPAGDNTGELFF
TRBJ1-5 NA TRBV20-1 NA TGCAGTGTTACACGGATTAATCAGCCCCAGCATTTT CSVTRINQPQHF
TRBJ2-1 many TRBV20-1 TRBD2 TGCAGTGCAACCGGGACTAGCGGACCCAATGAGCAGTTCTTC CSATGTSGPNEQFF
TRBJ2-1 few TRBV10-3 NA TGTGCCATCAGTAGCGGACTATACAATGAGCAGTTCTTC CAISSGLYNEQFF
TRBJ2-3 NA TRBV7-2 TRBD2 TGTGCCAGCAGCTTATGGCTAGCGGGAGGCGCAGATACGCAGTATTTT CASSLWLAGGADTQYF
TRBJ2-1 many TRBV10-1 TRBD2 TGCGCCAGCAGTGTTGGCCTAGCGGGAGGGGGTGAGCAGTTCTTC CASSVGLAGGGEQFF
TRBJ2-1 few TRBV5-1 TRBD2 TGCGCCAGCAGCTTGGATCCAGCGGGAGATAATGAGCAGTTCTTC CASSLDPAGDNEQFF
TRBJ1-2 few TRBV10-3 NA TGTGCCATCAGTGAGTCGATGAAGAACTATGGCTACACCTTC CAISESMKNYGYTF
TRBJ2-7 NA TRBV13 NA TGTGCCAGCAGCTCGGCAATGGGAGCTGGCGAGCAGTACTTC CASSSAMGAGEQYF
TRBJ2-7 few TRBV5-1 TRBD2 TGCGCCAGCAGTGCGGGAGGGAACGAGCAGTACTTC CASSAGGNEQYF